This TCR beta chain came from a study of OX40 agonist ivuxolimab in advanced cancers. For the study at large: One hepatocellular carcinoma and a couple of cutaneous melanoma patients partially responded.

Sequencing was performed with immunoSEQ multiplex PCR; in TCRdb, only in-frame clones are kept and a portion is missing. The sample contains some 66,000 clones, approximately 88% of which appear only once. Germline lookup yields CDR1 WSHSY and CDR2 SAAADI. V was trimmed by 0 bases and J by 7 bases, leaving 10 bases between them. CDR3 length: 14 amino acids. This chain uses TRBV10-2 with TRBJ2-1; D is undetermined. This clonotype was obtained from an adult with an advanced solid tumor such as melanoma, head and neck, liver or kidney cancer. Sequencing used CD4+ or CD8+ T cells sorted from blood, obtained in a trial of the OX40 agonist ivuxolimab. The CDR3 protein is CASSESTLGNEQFF. The CDR3 DNA reads TGCGCCAGCAGTGAGTCGACACTGGGAAATGAGCAGTTCTTC.